This T cell receptor (beta chain) comes out of a study of cytomegalovirus exposure and HLA in healthy donors (dated by TCRdb to the late 2010s). General notes on the study: An earlier analysis of some 620 of the donors reported approximately 280 Gb of sequence data and 95 million to 120 million unique TCR beta sequences obtained from about 179 million T cells. An early release covering just under 650 HLA-typed donors comprised about 320 gigabases of sequencing data and 85 million to 100 million unique TCR sequences. Of the 398 genotyped donors, 81% were placed in the genetic ancestry cluster associated with self-reported Caucasian donors. Roughly five DR-DQ haplotypes were handled as single units for association and clustering because linkage in the cohort was strong. An earlier analysis of 587 of the donors used high-throughput TCR beta sequencing to judge whether each TCR beta V gene segment behaved as functional or pseudogenic. Alongside the repertoire data, information on donor age, sex, ethnicity and CMV serostatus was compiled. Typing coverage varied by locus: roughly 620-640 donors for A, B, C, DRB1 and DQB1; roughly 510 for DQA1; 606 for DPA1; roughly 450 for DPB1. The study used immunosequencing to profile the T cell repertoires of approximately 640 subjects and linked those repertoires to cytomegalovirus serostatus. HLA typing included class I and class II loci at four-digit resolution. Genome-wide SNP genotypes for about three fifths of the roughly 700 donors were used in a later genetic analysis, which treated that subset as a discovery cohort. Rather than using new phenotypic data, the later analysis identified candidate immune exposures from TCR beta sequences and from how often those sequences occurred across donors. A separate validation cohort of roughly 130 different subjects was used in addition to the approximately 670-subject first cohort. Every repertoire in the discovery cohort had been generated on one and the same sequencing platform. The study was designed to test whether signatures of past pathogen exposure could be identified by cataloging public T cell receptors. On average, roughly 250,000 unique TCR beta nucleotide sequences were sequenced per donor among a few hundred genotyped donors of the cohort, with roughly 18% of those sequences being non-productive. To study patterns of TCR occurrence, a later analysis re-analyzed previously published TCR beta repertoires from 600 to 750 donors and added high-resolution HLA genotyping. To predict cytomegalovirus infection status, the study brought together high-throughput TCR immunosequencing, statistical association of individual TCRs with disease status, and machine learning. The paper as a whole reports these results and caveats: An earlier analysis of 587 of the donors showed that most TCR beta V segments appeared in productive rearrangements either about 87% or about 30% of the time, which broadly matched IMGT annotations. According to a later analysis, parvovirus B19, influenza, CMV and Epstein-Barr virus appeared linked to several top co-occurrence clusters. Across donors, most TCR sequences were observed very rarely, whereas some public TCRs were present in many individuals. The only immune exposure information available for the cohort was CMV serostatus. In the study, around 160 TCR beta chains were listed as associated with cytomegalovirus. In a later analysis, HLA-associated TCR beta chains showed more clonal expansion and lower generation probabilities than non-associated chains that were equally common. It was suggested by the authors that the approach could potentially be generalized to other disease states and immunological phenotypes. At a false discovery rate of 0.05, a later analysis linked some 17,000 TCR beta sequences to specific HLA alleles. In a later analysis, the rate of TCR association differed among HLA loci, with DRB1 alleles having the most associated TCRs and HLA-C alleles having the fewest. Some IMGT-functional V segments, including TRBV6-2 and TRBV6-3, could not be told apart with the 87-base-pair reads, so those segments were excluded. This cohort had only TCR beta chains sequenced, and the lack of alpha or paired-chain data limited which features could be detected. A further reported finding was that TCR beta sequences accurately predicted the HLA-A and HLA-B alleles for most subjects in the first cohort. Because HLA typing was missing for some donors at each locus, association tests included only the typed subset. In a later genetic analysis, a missense DCLRE1C variant was associated with V-gene and J-gene trimming of TCR beta chains, and the association was replicated in an independent cohort. In vitro tests confirmed that a few of the cytomegalovirus-associated TCR beta chains recognize cytomegalovirus antigens. Sequencing depth was assumed to be roughly uniform across donors in the presence/absence analyses, though that assumption may not hold. Compared with the roughly 670-donor mean, donors in an Asian-associated ancestry cluster had fewer N-insertions in productive TCRs, according to a later genetic analysis. When HLA alleles, especially DR and DQ, strongly co-occurred, attributing TCR associations to individual alleles was difficult. The classifier was reported to diagnose cytomegalovirus status with high specificity and sensitivity in both the original cohort and the validation cohort. In a later analysis, most CMV-associated TCR beta chains were found to appear HLA-restricted, with HLA associations seemingly driven largely by CMV exposure. Correlated functional status among segregating V segments might reflect linkage disequilibrium, but an unknown experimental factor could not be ruled out. A cluster of highly shared sequence variants was judged likely to represent a technical artifact of the sequencing pipeline. Because counts were too low, roughly 17 rarely observed V segments, including chromosome 9 orphons, were left out of the earlier analysis of 587 of the donors.

Library prep was done by the immunoSEQ multiplex PCR assay. For the multiplex PCR, a mixture combining 60 forward primers for TCR Vbeta segments and 13 reverse primers for TCR Jbeta segments was used. Amplification of the CDR3 region of rearranged TCR beta genes was performed with a multiplex PCR assay on genomic DNA. The Illumina HiSeq System was used to sequence the amplified TCR beta libraries as 87-base-pair reads. Per the original workflow: In a later analysis, some 80 million unique TCR beta chains were counted across the roughly 610 repertoires, and roughly 11 million of these chains were shared by at least two donors. Raw reads were error-corrected and collapsed into unique sequences with a nearest-neighbor algorithm that merged closely related sequences to remove PCR and sequencing errors. To assign V, D and J gene segments, CDR3 sequences were aligned to IMGT reference sequences. For a sequence to be retained, a match of at least six nucleotides to both a V gene segment and a J gene segment was required. A rearrangement counted as productive if the CDR3 had no stop codons and remained in frame with V and J, and every other rearrangement counted as non-productive. CDR3 was defined by IMGT convention, running from the second conserved V-encoded cysteine to the conserved J-encoded phenylalanine. The earlier analysis of some 540 of the donors excluded any sequence lacking an unambiguous match to a single V gene segment. An earlier analysis of 550 to 650 of the donors classified V segments as functional when productive rearrangements were above 56.7% and as segregating when the standard deviation between donors was above 5%. A statistical classification framework was developed to diagnose cytomegalovirus status using the catalog of TCR beta chain sequences. V and J gene assignment, in a later analysis, came from comparing TCR nucleotide sequences with IMGT/GENE-DB human TR gene sequences. The TCRdist pipeline was used in a later analysis to assign CDR3 sequences and most-parsimonious VDJ recombination scenarios. In a later analysis, each TCR beta chain was defined by its CDR3 amino acid sequence together with its V-gene family, and reads lacking a unique V-gene family were excluded. A later analysis removed 592 highly shared, low-generation-probability nucleotide sequences to deal with suspected cross-contamination and a sequencing artifact. In a later analysis, a clonal expansion index was calculated for each public chain from normalized within-repertoire ranks of inferred template counts. In a later analysis, generation probabilities were computed with a VDJ recombination model fitted to out-of-frame rearrangements, and the resulting probabilities were checked against IGoR. A later analysis scored TCR-TCR, TCR-HLA and TCR-CMV co-occurrence with hypergeometric tests, applying a repertoire-size bias correction to TCR pairs. False discovery rates were estimated in a later analysis by permuting HLA or CMV assignments 20 times. In a later analysis, co-occurring TCRs were grouped using DBSCAN, and TCRdist sequence similarity was added for clustering within HLA-allele-positive subsets. Co-occurrence clustering excluded repertoires with fewer than 30,000 or more than 120,000 public chains, plus five with anomalous nucleotide sharing. TCRdb's version of the immuneACCESS table is confined to in-frame rearrangements and falls short of the full clone set. An unresolved V gene accounts for under half of the shortfall where checked; the remainder is of unknown origin. The V and J calls and the clone size are those of that table, but D and trimming were determined from the DNA. For this sample the table gives about 190,000 clones, of which over 70% were detected only once. Roughly 1.5% of the sample rests with the top ten.

The cohort comprised 666 healthy bone marrow donors. At the time of sampling, every cohort member was nominally healthy, though immune exposures that went unrecorded were likely present. The donor was CMV seronegative and was included in the group of about 400 seronegative cohort members. Every donor gave a peripheral blood sample, and the peripheral blood mononuclear cells from that sample were used for TCR beta sequencing. Genomic DNA was extracted from the blood cell samples with the Qiagen DNeasy Blood Extraction Kit. Turning to this clone: Its antigen target is currently unknown. No per-base quality is available; no much larger clone lies one base away.

The V end loses 7 bases and the J end loses 6 bases, and a stretch of 22 bases separates them. The CDR3 holds 15 amino acids from the cysteine to the phenylalanine. The DNA shown is the 45-base CDR3, in frame from base 1. The germline V gene encodes CDR1 MNHNY and CDR2 SVGAGI (reference sequence). Sequencing used PBMCs. This chain is built from TRBV6-6 and TRBJ2-7; the D gene is possibly TRBD1, with 5 bases matching. The source is a woman between 18 and 30 years old in good health and CMV-seronegative. At the DNA level, the sequence is TGTGCCAGCACCTCAGAAGGGGTAGGTCTCCGCGAGCAGTACTTC. It encodes CASTSEGVGLREQYF.